This T cell receptor beta chain stems from a study of regulatory T cells in long-lasting Graves disease. Study findings and constraints: The study found persistent patients shared more public clonotypes (over 2,500) than new patients (approximately 970).

V was trimmed by 4 bases and J by 6 bases, leaving 10 bases between them. The CDR3 contains 14 residues. Germline CDR1 and CDR2: SGHVS and FQNEAQ. This sample's time point: newly diagnosed GD, antithyroid drugs for less than 3 months. The TCR library used RNA extracted from PBMCs. Many counts were recorded for this clonotype. The antigen is not known. Building the TCR beta libraries relied on iRepertoire HTBI primers, and CDR3 regions underwent Arm-PCR. Via MiXCR, TCRdb re-called the multiplex PCR reads, giving one row per CDR3 protein. The data show 550,000 to 600,000 distinct CDR3 sequences, 15% to 20% seen once. This sample was also put to use in a study of T cells in Graves' hyperthyroidism and ophthalmopathy. Per that study: These patients, aged 18 to 65, had recently diagnosed hyperthyroidism lasting under 2 months. Researchers ran a first-round RT-PCR on the TCR CDR3 using the HTBI primer set.

The chain joins TRBV7-8 to TRBJ1-6, with D perhaps TRBD1 (5 bases). The clonotype originates from a man aged 18 to 35 with Graves disease. Sequences were derived from peripheral blood mononuclear cells (PBMCs), sampled at new diagnosis, from a patient treated with antithyroid drugs. CDR3 nucleotides: TGTGCCAGCAGCTCCAGACAGCTTAATTCACCCCTCCACTTT. Protein product: CASSSRQLNSPLHF.